Sequencing of this TCR beta chain was carried out in a study of naive and memory T cell subsets. Study-level results: Possibly reflecting memory cells re-expressing CD45RA, a few larger clonotypes occurred in naive repertoires, especially CD8.

Notes on this clonotype: Its antigen is still unknown.

Two oligonucleotides, mixed equimolar, formed the beta constant-region primer covering TRBC1 and TRBC2. The ligated cDNA underwent four PCR rounds using SP2 and nested alpha and beta constant-region primers. TCRdb re-analysed the UMI-ligation and nested PCR reads in MiXCR, keeping a single row per CDR3 protein. Counted here are fewer than 150,000 distinct CDR3 sequences, 15% to 25% occurring once; the ten biggest clones make up 0.55% to 0.75%. The V gene's germline CDR1 is MNHNS and CDR2 SASEGT. With 6 bases clipped from V and 8 bases from J, the junction kept 0 bases outside the gene matches. The CDR3 length is 11 residues.

The chain joins TRBV6-1 to TRBJ2-1, with 8 bases lining up with TRBD1. What was sequenced was naive CD8+ T cells from blood. The sequence was obtained from a human donor in good health. CDR3 residues: CASRTGDEQFF. The CDR3 region has the DNA TGTGCCAGCAGGACAGGGGATGAGCAGTTCTTC.